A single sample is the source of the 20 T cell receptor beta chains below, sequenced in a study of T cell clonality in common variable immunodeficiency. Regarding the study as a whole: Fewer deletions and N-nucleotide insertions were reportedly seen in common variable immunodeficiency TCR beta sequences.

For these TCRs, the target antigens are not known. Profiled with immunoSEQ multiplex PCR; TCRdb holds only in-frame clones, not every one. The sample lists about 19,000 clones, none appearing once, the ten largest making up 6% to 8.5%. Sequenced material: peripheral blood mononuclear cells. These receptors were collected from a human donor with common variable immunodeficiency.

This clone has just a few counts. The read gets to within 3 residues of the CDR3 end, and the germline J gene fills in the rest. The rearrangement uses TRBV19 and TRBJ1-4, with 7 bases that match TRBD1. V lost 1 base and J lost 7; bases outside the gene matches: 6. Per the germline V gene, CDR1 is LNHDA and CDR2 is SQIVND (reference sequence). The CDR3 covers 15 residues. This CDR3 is CASSIGGTAAEKLFF. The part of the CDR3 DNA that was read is TGTGCCAGTAGTATAGGAGGGACAGCAGCTGAAAAA. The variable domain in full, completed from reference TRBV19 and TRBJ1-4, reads DGGITQSPKYLFRKEGQNVTLSCEQNLNHDAMYWYRQDPGQGLRLIYYSQIVNDFQKGDIAEGYSVSREKKESFPLTVTSAQKNPTAFYLCASSIGGTAAEKLFFGSGTQLSVL.

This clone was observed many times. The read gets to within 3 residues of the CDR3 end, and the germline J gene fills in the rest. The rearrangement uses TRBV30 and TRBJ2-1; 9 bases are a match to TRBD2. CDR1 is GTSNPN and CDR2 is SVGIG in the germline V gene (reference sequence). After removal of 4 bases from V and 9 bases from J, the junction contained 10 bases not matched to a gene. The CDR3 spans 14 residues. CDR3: CAWKTSGLSGEQFF. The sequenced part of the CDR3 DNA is TGTGCCTGGAAGACTAGCGGCCTTTCTGGTGAG.

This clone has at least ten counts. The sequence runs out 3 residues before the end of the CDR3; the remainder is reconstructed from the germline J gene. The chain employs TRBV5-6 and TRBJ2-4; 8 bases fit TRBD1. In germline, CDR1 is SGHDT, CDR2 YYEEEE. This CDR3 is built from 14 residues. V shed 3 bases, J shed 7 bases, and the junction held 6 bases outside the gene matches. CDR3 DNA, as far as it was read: TGTGCCAGCAGCTCCCGTGGACAGGGTAACATT. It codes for CASSSRGQGNI. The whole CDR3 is CASSSRGQGNIQYF.

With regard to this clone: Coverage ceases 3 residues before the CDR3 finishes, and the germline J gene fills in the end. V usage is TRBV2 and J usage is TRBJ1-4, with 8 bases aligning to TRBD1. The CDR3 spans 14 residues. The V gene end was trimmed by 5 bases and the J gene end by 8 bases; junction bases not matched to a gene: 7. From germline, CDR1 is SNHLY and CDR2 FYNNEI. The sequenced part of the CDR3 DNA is TGTGCCAGCAGTCCAGACAGGGGTGGAGAAAAA. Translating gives CASSPDRGGEK. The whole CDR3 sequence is CASSPDRGGEKLFF.

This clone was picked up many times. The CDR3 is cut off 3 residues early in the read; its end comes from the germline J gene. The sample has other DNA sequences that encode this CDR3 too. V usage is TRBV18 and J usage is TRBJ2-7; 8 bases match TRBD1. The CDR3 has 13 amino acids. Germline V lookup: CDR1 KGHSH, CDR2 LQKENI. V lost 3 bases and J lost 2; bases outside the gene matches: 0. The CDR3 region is CASSPTGAYEQYF. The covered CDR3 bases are TGTGCCAGCTCACCGACAGGGGCCTACGAG.

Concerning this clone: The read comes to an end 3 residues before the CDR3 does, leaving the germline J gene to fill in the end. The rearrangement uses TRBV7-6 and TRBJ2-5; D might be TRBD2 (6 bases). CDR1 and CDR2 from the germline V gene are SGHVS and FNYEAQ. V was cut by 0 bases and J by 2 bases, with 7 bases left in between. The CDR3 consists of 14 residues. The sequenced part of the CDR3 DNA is TGTGCCAGCAGCTTAGCGGGGGGACAAGAGACC. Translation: CASSLAGGQET. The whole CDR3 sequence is CASSLAGGQETQYF.

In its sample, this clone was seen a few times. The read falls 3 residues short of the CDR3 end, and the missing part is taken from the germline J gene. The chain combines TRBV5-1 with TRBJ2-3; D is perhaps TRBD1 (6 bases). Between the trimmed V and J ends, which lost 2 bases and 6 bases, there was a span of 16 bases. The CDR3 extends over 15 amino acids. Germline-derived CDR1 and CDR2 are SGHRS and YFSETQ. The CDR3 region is CASSLLDRAWDTQYF. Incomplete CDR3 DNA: TGCGCCAGCAGCTTACTGGACAGAGCTTGGGATACG.

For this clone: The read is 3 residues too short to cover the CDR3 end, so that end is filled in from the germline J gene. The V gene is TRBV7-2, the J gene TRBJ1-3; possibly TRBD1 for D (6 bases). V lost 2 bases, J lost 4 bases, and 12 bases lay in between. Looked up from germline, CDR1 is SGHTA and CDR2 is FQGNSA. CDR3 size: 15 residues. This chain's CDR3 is CASSLMGGPGNTIYF. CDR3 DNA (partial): TGTGCCAGCAGCTTAATGGGGGGGCCCGGAAACACC.

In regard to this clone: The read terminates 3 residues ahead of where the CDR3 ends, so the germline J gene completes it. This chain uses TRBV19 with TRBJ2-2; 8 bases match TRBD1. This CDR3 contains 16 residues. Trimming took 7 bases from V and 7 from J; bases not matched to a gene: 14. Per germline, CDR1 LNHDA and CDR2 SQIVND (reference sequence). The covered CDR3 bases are TGTGCCAGTACCATCGGACAGGGCGGGATAGGCGGGGAG. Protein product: CASTIGQGGIGGE. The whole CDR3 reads CASTIGQGGIGGELFF.

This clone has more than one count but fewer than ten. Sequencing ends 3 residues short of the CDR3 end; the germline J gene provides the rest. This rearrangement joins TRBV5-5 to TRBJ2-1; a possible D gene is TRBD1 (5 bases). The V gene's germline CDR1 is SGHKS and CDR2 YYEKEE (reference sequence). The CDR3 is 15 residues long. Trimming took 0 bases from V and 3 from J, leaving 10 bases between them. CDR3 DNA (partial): TGTGCCAGCAGCTTGGAGCAGGGCGTCTACAATGAG. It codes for CASSLEQGVYNE. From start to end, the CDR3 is CASSLEQGVYNEQFF.

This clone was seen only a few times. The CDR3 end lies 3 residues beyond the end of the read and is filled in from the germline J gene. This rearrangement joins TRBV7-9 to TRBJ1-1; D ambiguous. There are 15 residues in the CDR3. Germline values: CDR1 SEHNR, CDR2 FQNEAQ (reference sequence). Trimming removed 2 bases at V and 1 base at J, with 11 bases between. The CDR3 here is CASSLIGGWNTEAFF. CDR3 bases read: TGTGCCAGCAGCTTAATTGGAGGGTGGAACACTGAA.

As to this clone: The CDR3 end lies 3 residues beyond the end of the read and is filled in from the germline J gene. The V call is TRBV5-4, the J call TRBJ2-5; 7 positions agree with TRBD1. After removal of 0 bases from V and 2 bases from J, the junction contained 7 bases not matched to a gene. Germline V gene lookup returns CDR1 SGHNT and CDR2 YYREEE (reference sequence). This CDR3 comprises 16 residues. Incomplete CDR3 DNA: TGTGCCAGCAGCTTGGGACAGGGAAGGGGGCAAGAGACC. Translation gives CASSLGQGRGQET. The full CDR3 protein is CASSLGQGRGQETQYF.

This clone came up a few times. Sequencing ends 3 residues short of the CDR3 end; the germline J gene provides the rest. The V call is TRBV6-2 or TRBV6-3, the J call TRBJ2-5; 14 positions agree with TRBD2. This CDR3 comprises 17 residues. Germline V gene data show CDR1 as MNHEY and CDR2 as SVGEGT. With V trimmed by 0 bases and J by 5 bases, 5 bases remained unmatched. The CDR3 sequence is CASSYSPGLAGVETQYF. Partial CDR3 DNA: TGTGCCAGCAGTTACTCACCGGGACTAGCGGGAGTCGAGACC.

CDR3 amino acids: CASRERAYEQYF. The covered CDR3 bases are TGTGCCAGCAGGGAACGGGCCTACGAG. This chain uses TRBV6-1 with TRBJ2-7; no clear D gene. The CDR3 end falls 3 residues outside the read, so it is completed with the germline J gene. With 6 bases removed from V and 2 bases from J, the gap between germline ends came to 8 bases. CDR1 is MNHNS, CDR2 SASEGT, per germline. This CDR3 comprises 12 residues.

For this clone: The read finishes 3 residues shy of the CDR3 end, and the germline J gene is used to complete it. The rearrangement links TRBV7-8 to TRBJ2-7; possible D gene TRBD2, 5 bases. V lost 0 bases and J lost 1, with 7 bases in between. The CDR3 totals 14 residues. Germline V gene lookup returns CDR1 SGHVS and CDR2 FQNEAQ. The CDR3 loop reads CASSLARASYEQYF. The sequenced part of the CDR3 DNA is TGTGCCAGCAGCTTAGCGCGGGCTTCCTACGAG.

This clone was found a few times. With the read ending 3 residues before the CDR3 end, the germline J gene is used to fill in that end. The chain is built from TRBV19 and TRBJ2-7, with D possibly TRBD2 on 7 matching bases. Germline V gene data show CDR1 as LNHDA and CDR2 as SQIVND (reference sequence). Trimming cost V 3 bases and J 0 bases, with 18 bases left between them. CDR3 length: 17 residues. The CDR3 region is CASSMRGGDQSSYEQYF. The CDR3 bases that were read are TGTGCCAGTAGTATGAGGGGGGGGGACCAAAGCTCCTACGAG.

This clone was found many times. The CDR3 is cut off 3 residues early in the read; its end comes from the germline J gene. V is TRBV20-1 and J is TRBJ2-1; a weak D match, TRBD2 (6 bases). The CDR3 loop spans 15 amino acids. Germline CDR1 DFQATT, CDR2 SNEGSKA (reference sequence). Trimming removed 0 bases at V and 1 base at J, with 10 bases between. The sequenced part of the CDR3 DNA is TGCAGTGCTAGAGATGTCGGGGGATCCTACAATGAG. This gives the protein CSARDVGGSYNE. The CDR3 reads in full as CSARDVGGSYNEQFF.

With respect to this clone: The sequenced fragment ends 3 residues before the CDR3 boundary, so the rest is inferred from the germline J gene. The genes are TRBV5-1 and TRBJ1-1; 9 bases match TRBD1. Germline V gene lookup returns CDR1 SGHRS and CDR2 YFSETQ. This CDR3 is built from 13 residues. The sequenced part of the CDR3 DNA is TGCGCCAGCAGCCATGGACAGGGGAGTGGA. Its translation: CASSHGQGSG. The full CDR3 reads CASSHGQGSGAFF. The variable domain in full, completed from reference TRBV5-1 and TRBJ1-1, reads KAGVTQTPRYLIKTRGQQVTLSCSPISGHRSVSWYQQTPGQGLQFLFEYFSETQRNKGNFPGRFSGRQFSNSRSEMNVSTLELGDSALYLCASSHGQGSGAFFGQGTRLTVV.

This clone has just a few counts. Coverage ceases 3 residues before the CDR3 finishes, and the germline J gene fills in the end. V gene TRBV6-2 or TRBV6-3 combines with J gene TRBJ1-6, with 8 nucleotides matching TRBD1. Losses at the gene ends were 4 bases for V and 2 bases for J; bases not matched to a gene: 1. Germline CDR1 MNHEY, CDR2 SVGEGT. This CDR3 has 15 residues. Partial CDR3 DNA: TGTGCCAGCAGTTCAGGGGGCACCTATAATTCACCC. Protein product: CASSSGGTYNSP. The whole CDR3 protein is CASSSGGTYNSPLHF.

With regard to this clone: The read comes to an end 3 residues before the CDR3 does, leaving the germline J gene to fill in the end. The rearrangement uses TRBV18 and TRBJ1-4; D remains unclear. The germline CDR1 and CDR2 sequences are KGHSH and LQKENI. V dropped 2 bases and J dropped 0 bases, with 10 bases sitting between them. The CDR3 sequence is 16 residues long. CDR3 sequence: CASSPKSAATNEKLFF. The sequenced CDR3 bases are TGTGCCAGCTCACCAAAATCGGCGGCAACTAATGAAAAA.